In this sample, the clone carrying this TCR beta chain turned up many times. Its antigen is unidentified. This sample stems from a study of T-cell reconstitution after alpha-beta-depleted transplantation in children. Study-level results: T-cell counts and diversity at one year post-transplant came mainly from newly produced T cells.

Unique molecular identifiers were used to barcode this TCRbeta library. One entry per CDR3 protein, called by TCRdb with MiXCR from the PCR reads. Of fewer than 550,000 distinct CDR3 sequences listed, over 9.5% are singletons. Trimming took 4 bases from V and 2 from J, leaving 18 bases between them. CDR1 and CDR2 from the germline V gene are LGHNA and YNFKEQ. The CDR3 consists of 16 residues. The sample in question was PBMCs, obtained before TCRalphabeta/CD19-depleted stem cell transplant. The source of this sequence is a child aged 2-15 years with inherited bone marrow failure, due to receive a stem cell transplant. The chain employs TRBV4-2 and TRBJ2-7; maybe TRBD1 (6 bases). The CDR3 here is CASSLGRGLQAYEQYF. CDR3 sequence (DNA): TGTGCCAGCAGCCTGGGCAGGGGTCTTCAAGCCTACGAGCAGTACTTC.